This T cell receptor (beta chain) appears in the sequencing data of a study of blood T cell repertoires in COVID-19. Whole-study context: COVID-19 samples from acute and convalescent phases originated in the United States, Italy and Spain.

In the authors' methods: The authors estimated nucleated cell counts from reference gene primer amplification. Assay: immunoSEQ multiplex PCR; the TCRdb copy retains only in-frame clones and omits some. The V and J calls and clone size were taken over from that table, and D and trimming were inferred from the DNA. Among approximately 330,000 clones listed, 70% to 90% were seen once. The CDR3 contains 17 residues. The trim removed 3 bases at V and 3 bases at J, leaving 11 bases unmatched. Per the germline V gene, CDR1 is SGHRS and CDR2 is YFSETQ. The sequence derives from a woman in her fifties or sixties with active or convalescent COVID-19. Sequenced input: peripheral blood. The chain combines TRBV5-1 with TRBJ1-5; TRBD1 aligns across 8 bases. CDR3 in DNA: TGCGCCAGCAGCTGGAGAACCGGGACAGGCCTCAATCAGCCCCAGCATTTT. Amino acid sequence: CASSWRTGTGLNQPQHF.